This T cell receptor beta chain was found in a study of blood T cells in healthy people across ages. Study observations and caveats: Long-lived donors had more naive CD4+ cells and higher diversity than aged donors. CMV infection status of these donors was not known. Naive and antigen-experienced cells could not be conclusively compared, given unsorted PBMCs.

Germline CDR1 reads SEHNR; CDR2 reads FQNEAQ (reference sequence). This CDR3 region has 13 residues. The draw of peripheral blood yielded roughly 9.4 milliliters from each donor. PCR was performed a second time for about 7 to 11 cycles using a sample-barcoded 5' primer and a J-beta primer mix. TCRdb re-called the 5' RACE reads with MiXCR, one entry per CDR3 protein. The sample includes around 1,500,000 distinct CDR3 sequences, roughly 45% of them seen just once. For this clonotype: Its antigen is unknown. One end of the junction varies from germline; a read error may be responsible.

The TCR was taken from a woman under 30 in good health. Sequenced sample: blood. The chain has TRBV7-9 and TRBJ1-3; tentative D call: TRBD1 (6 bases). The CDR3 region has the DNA TGTGCCAGCAGCTTGGGGGCTGGGAACACCATATATTTT. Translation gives CASSLGAGNTIYF.